This T cell receptor beta chain was profiled in a study of T and B cells in COVID-19 patients. As for the study in general: COVID-19 patients gave peripheral blood either during active infection or after recovery. At median age 34 years, recovered patients were younger than active-infection patients at about 63. Critical illness requiring mechanical ventilation or extracorporeal membrane oxygenation affected 12 of 20 active-infection patients. Study outcomes and limitations: CD4+, regulatory T cell, CD8+ and sorted SARS-CoV-2-responsive or tetramer+ T cells were not yet sequenced.

From blood, roughly 220-550 ng of genomic DNA served as TRB template. Multiplex PCR with BIOMED2 TRB-A/B primer pools amplified TRB rearrangements. TCRdb called the multiplex PCR reads again in MiXCR, with one record for every CDR3 protein. The table shows some 13,000 distinct CDR3 sequences, with about 25% occurring only once. The CDR3 is 13 amino acids. V shed 5 bases and J shed 1 base, with 8 bases lying between them. CDR1 is LNHDA and CDR2 is SQIVND in the germline V gene (reference sequence). This clonotype was counted at least ten times. Its antigen is not known. The sequenced material came from blood. The genes are TRBV19 and TRBJ1-1; D is unresolved. The TCR was taken from a human donor who had recovered from COVID-19. The CDR3 loop reads CASSPDKNTEAFF. The CDR3 coding sequence is TGTGCCAGTAGTCCCGACAAGAACACTGAAGCTTTCTTT.